Below, 11 T cell receptor beta chains from the same sample are listed, as sequenced in a study of vaccination and CD4 T cells after COVID-19. Antigen specificity for these receptors is unknown. Treatment: 10-day PBMC culture with coronavirus spike peptide pools or control peptides (ViraFEST assay). The Oncomine TCR Beta short-read assay generated sequence data from the DNA of cultured CD4+ T cells. TCRdb reanalysed the PCR reads using MiXCR and keeps one entry per CDR3 protein. The data show about 16,000 distinct CDR3 sequences, about 35% seen once. Sample: cultured CD4+ T cells from blood. The receptor set was obtained from a human donor with COVID-19.

This clonotype has only a few counts. The chain employs TRBV11-2 and TRBJ1-3; a weak D match, TRBD1 (6 bases). V gave up 5 bases and J gave up 0 bases, with 11 bases separating them. Germline V CDR1 and CDR2: SGHAT, FQNNGV. CDR3 length: 15 amino acids. DNA for the CDR3: TGTGCCAGCAGCCTACAACAGGGCTCTGGAAACACCATATATTTT. Amino acid sequence: CASSLQQGSGNTIYF. The full variable domain, in which reference TRBV11-2 and TRBJ1-3 provide the parts outside the CDR3, is EAGVAQSPRYKIIEKRQSVAFWCNPISGHATLYWYQQILGQGPKLLIQFQNNGVVDDSQLPKDRFSAERLKGVDSTLKIQPAKLEDSAVYLCASSLQQGSGNTIYFGEGSWLTVV.

This clonotype was observed a handful of times. This chain connects TRBV6-2 or TRBV6-3 to TRBJ2-7, with D possibly being TRBD1 (6 bases). The CDR3 loop spans 14 amino acids. The ends were cut back, 7 bases at V and 4 bases at J, with 17 bases in the middle. Per germline, CDR1 MNHEY and CDR2 SVGEGT. CDR3 DNA: TGTGCCAGCACCGAGATGGACAGACTTTACGAGCAGTACTTC. It codes for CASTEMDRLYEQYF.

Only a few counts were recorded for this clonotype. The chain couples TRBV2 to TRBJ1-5; no definite D call. This CDR3 has 14 amino acids. V lost 6 bases, J lost 0 bases, and 9 bases lay in between. Germline-derived CDR1 and CDR2 are SNHLY and FYNNEI. The CDR3 reads CASRADYSNQPQHF. The CDR3 coding sequence is TGTGCCAGCAGGGCAGATTATAGCAATCAGCCCCAGCATTTT.

This chain uses TRBV6-1 with TRBJ2-3; D uncertain. V lost 7 bases and J 2 bases, leaving 10 bases between the germline ends. Germline-derived CDR1 and CDR2 are MNHNS and SASEGT. The CDR3 is 13 residues long. The CDR3 DNA reads TGTGCCAGCACGGACCCCAACACAGATACGCAGTATTTT. Residues: CASTDPNTDTQYF.

This rearrangement joins TRBV11-3 to TRBJ2-3; 7 bases fit TRBD1. The V and J ends lost 3 bases and 0 bases, in that order; junction bases with no gene match: 0. CDR3 length: 14 residues. CDR1 SGHNT and CDR2 YENEEA come from the germline V gene. Here the CDR3 reads CASSLTGSTDTQYF. The CDR3 DNA is TGTGCCAGCAGCTTGACAGGGAGCACAGATACGCAGTATTTT.

The chain couples TRBV6-1 to TRBJ1-1; D possibly corresponds to TRBD1 (6 bases). Germline CDR1 reads MNHNS; CDR2 reads SASEGT. This CDR3 has 15 residues. Deletions cut 4 bases from V and 1 base from J, with 13 bases between. CDR3: CASSVTGTPNTEAFF. CDR3 in DNA: TGTGCCAGCAGTGTCACCGGGACACCGAACACTGAAGCTTTCTTT.

The gene calls are TRBV6-5 and TRBJ2-2, with D uncertain. V gave up 0 bases and J gave up 0 bases, with 8 bases separating them. Germline V gene data show CDR1 as MNHEY and CDR2 as SVGAGI. This CDR3 is built from 16 residues. The CDR3 coding sequence is TGTGCCAGCAGTTACTCGGGCCAGACGAACACCGGGGAGCTGTTTTTT. It translates to CASSYSGQTNTGELFF.

The V and J genes are TRBV28 and TRBJ1-1; D not resolved. The CDR3 length is 13 residues. The germline V and J ends were trimmed by 5 bases and 1 base, with 8 bases remaining between them. CDR1 and CDR2 from the germline V gene are MDHEN and SYDVKM. CDR3 region: CASSRSQNTEAFF. The CDR3 nucleotides are TGTGCCAGCAGTAGGAGCCAGAACACTGAAGCTTTCTTT.

This clonotype was seen a handful of times. The chain recombines TRBV20-1 with TRBJ2-7, with 11 positions matching TRBD2. Per the germline V gene, CDR1 is DFQATT and CDR2 is SNEGSKA (reference sequence). The junction had 0 bases not matched to a gene; V was cut back by 6 bases and J by 2 bases. The CDR3 contains 12 residues. The CDR3 is CSAGLAAYEQYF. The CDR3 DNA reads as TGCAGTGCGGGACTAGCGGCCTACGAGCAGTACTTC.

This clonotype was counted only a few times. The CDR3 here is CASSSSGHGTDTQYF. CDR3 nucleotides: TGTGCCAGCAGCTCCTCGGGTCATGGCACAGATACGCAGTATTTT. The chain recombines TRBV11-2 with TRBJ2-3, with D hard to call. V lost 4 bases to trimming and J lost 1 base, with 12 bases between them. This CDR3 is built from 15 residues. Looked up from germline, CDR1 is SGHAT and CDR2 is FQNNGV.

This clonotype appeared a few times. The chain recombines TRBV10-3 with TRBJ2-1; 9 nucleotides line up with TRBD2. Germline V CDR1 and CDR2: ENHRY, SYGVKD. This CDR3 contains 16 residues. J gave up 8 bases and V 3 bases, and 11 bases lay outside the gene matches. CDR3 bases: TGTGCCATCAGTGACTCTAGCGGGGCCGTCGTCGATGAGCAGTTCTTC. The encoded protein is CAISDSSGAVVDEQFF.